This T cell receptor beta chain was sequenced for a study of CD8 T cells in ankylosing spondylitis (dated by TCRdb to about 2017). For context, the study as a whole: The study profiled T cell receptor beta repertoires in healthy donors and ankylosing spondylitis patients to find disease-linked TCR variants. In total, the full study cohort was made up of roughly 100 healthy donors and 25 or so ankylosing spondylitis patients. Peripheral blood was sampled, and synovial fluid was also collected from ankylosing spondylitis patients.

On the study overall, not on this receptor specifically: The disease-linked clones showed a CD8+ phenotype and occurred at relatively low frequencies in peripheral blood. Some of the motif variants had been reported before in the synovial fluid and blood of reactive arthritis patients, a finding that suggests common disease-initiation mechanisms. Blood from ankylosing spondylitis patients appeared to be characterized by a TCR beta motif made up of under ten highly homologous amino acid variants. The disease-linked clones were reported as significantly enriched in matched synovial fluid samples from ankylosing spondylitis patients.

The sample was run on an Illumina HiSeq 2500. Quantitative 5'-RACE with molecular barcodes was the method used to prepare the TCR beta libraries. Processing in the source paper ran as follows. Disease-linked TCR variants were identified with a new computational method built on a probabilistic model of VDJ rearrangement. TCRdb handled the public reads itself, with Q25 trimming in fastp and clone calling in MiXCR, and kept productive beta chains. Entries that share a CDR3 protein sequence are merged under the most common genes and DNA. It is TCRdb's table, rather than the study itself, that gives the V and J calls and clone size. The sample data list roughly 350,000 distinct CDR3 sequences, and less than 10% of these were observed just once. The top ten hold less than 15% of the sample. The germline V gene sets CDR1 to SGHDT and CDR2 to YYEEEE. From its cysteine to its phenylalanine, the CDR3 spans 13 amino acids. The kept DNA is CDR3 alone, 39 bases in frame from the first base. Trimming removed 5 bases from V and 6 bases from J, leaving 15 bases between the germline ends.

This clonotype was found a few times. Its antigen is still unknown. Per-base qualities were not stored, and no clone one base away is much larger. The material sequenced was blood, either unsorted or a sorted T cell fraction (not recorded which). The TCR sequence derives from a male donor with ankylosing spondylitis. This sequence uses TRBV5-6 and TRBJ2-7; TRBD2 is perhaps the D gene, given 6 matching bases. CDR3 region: CASRPGLLAEQYF. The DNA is TGTGCCAGCAGACCGGGACTCCTCGCCGAGCAGTACTTC.